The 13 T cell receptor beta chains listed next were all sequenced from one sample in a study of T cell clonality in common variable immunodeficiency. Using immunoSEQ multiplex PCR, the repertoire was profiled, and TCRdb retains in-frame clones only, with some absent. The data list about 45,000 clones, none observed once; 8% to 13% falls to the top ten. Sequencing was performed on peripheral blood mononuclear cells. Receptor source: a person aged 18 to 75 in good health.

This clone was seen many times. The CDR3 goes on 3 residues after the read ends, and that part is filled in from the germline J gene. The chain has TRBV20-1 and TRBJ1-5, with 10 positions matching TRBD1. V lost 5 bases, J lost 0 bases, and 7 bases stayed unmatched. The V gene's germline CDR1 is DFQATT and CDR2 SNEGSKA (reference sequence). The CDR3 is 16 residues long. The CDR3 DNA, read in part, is TGCAGTGCTCTCGACCGGGACAGGGGTAGCAATCAGCCC. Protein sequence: CSALDRDRGSNQP. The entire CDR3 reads CSALDRDRGSNQPQHF.

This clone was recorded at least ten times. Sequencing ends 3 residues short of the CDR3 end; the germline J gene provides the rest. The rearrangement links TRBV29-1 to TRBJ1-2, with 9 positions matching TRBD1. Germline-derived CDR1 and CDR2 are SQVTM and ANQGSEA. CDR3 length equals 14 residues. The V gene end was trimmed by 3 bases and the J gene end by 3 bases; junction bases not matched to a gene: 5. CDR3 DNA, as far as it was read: TGCAGCGTTGAGGGGACAGGGAAATACTATGGC. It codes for CSVEGTGKYYG. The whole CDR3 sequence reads CSVEGTGKYYGYTF.

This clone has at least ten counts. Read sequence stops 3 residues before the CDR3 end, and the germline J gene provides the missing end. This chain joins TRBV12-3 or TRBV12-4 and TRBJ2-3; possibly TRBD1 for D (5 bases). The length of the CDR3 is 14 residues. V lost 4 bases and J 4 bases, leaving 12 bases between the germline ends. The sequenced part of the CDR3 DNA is TGTGCCAGCAGTTCTCAGGGATACTCAGATACG. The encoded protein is CASSSQGYSDT. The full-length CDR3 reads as CASSSQGYSDTQYF.

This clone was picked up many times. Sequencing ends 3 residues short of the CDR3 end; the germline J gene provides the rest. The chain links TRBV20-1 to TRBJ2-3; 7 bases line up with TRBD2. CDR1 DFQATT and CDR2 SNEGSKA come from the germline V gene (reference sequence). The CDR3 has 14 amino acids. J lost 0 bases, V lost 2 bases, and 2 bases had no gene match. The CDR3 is CSARPGGSTDTQYF. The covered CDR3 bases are TGCAGTGCTAGACCCGGGGGGAGCACAGATACG.

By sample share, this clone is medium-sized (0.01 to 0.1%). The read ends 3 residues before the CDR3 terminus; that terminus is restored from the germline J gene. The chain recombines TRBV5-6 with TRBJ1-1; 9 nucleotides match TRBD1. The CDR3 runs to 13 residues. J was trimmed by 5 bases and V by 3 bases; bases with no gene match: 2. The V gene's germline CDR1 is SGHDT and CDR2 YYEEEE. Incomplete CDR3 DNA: TGTGCCAGCAGCTGGGACAGGGAGACTGAA. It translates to CASSWDRETE. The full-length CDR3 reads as CASSWDRETEAFF.

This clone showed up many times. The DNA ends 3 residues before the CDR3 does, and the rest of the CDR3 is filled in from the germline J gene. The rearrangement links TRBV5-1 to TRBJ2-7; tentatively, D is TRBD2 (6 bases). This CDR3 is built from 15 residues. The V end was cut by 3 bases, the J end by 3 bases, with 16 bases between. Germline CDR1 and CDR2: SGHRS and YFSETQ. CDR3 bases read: TGCGCCAGCAGCTGGAACCGGGACTGCTGCTACGAG. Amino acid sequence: CASSWNRDCCYE. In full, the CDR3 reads CASSWNRDCCYEQYF.

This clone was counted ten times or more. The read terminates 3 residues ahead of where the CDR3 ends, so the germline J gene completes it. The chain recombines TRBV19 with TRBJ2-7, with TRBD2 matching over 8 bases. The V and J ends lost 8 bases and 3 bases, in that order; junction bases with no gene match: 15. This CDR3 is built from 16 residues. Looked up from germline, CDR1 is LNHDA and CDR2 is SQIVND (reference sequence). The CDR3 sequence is CASSPGAGLGNYEQYF. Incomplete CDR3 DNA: TGTGCCAGTTCGCCTGGAGCGGGACTAGGGAACTACGAG.

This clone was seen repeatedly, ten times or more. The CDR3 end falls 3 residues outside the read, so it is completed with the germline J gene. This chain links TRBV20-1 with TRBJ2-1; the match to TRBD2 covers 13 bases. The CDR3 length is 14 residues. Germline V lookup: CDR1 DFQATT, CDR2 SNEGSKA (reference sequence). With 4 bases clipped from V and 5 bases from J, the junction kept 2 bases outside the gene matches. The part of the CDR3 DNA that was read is TGCAGTGCTATTGGGACTAGCGGGAACAATGAG. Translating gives CSAIGTSGNNE. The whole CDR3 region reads CSAIGTSGNNEQFF.

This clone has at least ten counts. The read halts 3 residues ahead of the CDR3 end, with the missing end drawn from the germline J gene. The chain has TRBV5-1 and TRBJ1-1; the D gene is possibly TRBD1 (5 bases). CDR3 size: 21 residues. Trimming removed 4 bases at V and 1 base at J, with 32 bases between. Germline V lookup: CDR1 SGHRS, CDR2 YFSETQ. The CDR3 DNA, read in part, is TGCGCCAGCAGCCGGCGGGGGGGAGGGGTCGGCGAGGCATGGAAGAACACTGAA. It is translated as CASSRRGGGVGEAWKNTE. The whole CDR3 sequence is CASSRRGGGVGEAWKNTEAFF. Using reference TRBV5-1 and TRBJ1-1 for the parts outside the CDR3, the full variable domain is KAGVTQTPRYLIKTRGQQVTLSCSPISGHRSVSWYQQTPGQGLQFLFEYFSETQRNKGNFPGRFSGRQFSNSRSEMNVSTLELGDSALYLCASSRRGGGVGEAWKNTEAFFGQGTRLTVV.

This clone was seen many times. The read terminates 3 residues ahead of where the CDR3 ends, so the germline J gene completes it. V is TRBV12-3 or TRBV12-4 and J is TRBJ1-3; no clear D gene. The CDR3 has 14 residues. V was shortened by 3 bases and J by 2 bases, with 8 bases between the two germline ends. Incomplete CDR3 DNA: TGTGCCAGCAGTTTGGTGGGCGCTGGAAACACC. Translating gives CASSLVGAGNT. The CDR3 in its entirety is CASSLVGAGNTIYF.

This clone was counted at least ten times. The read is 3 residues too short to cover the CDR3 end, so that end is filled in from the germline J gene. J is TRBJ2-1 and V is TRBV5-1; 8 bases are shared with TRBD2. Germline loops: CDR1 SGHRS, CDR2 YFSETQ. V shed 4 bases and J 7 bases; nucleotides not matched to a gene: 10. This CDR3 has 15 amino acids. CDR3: CASSLIAGPSNEQFF. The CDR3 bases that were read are TGCGCCAGCAGCCTTATAGCGGGACCTTCAAATGAG.

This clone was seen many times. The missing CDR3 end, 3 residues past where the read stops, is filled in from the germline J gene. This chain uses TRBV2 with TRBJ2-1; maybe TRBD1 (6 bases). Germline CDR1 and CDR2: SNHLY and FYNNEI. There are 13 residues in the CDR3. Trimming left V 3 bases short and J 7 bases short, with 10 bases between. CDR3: CASSESRGNEQFF. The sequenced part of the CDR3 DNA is TGTGCCAGCAGTGAGTCCAGGGGAAATGAG.

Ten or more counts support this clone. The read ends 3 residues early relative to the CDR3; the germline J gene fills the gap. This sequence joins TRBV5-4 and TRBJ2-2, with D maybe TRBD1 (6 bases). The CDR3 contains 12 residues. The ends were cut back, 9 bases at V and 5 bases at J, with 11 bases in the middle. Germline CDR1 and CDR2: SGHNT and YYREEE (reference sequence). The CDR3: CAIWTETGELFF. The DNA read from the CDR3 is TGTGCCATCTGGACAGAGACCGGGGAG.